These T cell receptor beta chains were read from a single sample in a study of neurological immune-mediated disorders. One entry per CDR3 protein results from TCRdb running MiXCR on the 5' RACE reads. The table records some 37,000 distinct CDR3 sequences, 10% of them present only once. Sequencing was performed on PBMCs. These receptor sequences come from a woman aged 25-40 years with HTLV-1-associated myelopathy (HAM/TSP). The CDR3 runs from the conserved cysteine through the conserved F or W. D genes are given only for firm matches. Some rows mark clone size as missing; the rest say once, few, many or name a class of expanded clone.

clone_size | j_call | v_call | d_call | cdr3_nt | cdr3_aa
many | TRBJ2-3 | TRBV10-3 | . | TGTGCCATCAGTCCTAGCCGGTATACGCAGTATTTT | CAISPSRYTQYF
many | TRBJ2-7 | TRBV10-3 | . | TGTGCCATCAGTACTAGCGACAGGCCCTACGAGCAGTACTTC | CAISTSDRPYEQYF
. | TRBJ2-2 | TRBV11-2 | . | TGTGCCAGCAGCTCCTTTTCCGCGAACACCGGGGAGCTGTTTTTT | CASSSFSANTGELFF
many | TRBJ1-2 | TRBV5-1 | . | TGCGCCAGCAGCTCCGGGTGGGACTATGGCTACACCTTC | CASSSGWDYGYTF
many | TRBJ1-6 | TRBV10-1 | . | TGCGCCAGCATCTCCGGGGAGACGGTCAACTATAATTCACCCCTCCACTTT | CASISGETVNYNSPLHF
many | TRBJ1-2 | TRBV18 | TRBD1 | TGTGCCAGCTCACTATCTACAGGGGATCGTGGCTATGGCTACACCTTC | CASSLSTGDRGYGYTF
. | TRBJ2-7 | TRBV10-2 | TRBD1 | TGCGCCAGCAGGCGACAGGGTTTAAGCTCCTACGAGCAGTACTTC | CASRRQGLSSYEQYF
many | TRBJ2-3 | TRBV20-1 | . | TGCAGTGCTAGACGCGGGGCTAGCACAGATACGCAGTATTTT | CSARRGASTDTQYF
many | TRBJ2-3 | TRBV20-1 | TRBD1 | TGCAGTGCTAGGGGACAGGGGGTCACAGATACGCAGTATTTT | CSARGQGVTDTQYF
. | TRBJ1-1 | TRBV20-1 | . | TGCAGTTCGAATCTGAACACTGAAGCTTTCTTT | CSSNLNTEAFF
many | TRBJ2-1 | TRBV7-9 | TRBD1 | TGTGCCAGCAGCCCGACAGGGGGCTATCAGGGTGAGCAGTTCTTC | CASSPTGGYQGEQFF
many | TRBJ2-4 | TRBV5-1 | . | TGCGCCAGCAGCGTAACAGTTGCCAAAAACATTCAGTACTTC | CASSVTVAKNIQYF
medium-sized | TRBJ1-5 | TRBV5-1 | TRBD1 | TGCGCCAGCAGCTTTTGGGACAGGGGTGTCCAGCCCCAGCATTTT | CASSFWDRGVQPQHF
many | TRBJ1-2 | TRBV20-1 | TRBD1 | TGCAGTGCGCGGGACAGGGGGCCCTGGGGCTACACCTTC | CSARDRGPWGYTF
many | TRBJ2-5 | TRBV5-6 | TRBD2 | TGTGCCAGCAGCGTGATGTATCGGGGGGACCAAGAGACCCAGTACTTC | CASSVMYRGDQETQYF
many | TRBJ2-7 | TRBV20-1 | TRBD2 | TGCAGTGCCCCTAGCGGGGTAAGGCAGTACTTC | CSAPSGVRQYF
many | TRBJ1-4 | TRBV12-3/TRBV12-4 | . | TGTGCCAGCAGTTTAAGCGGGAAGGAAAAACTGTTTTTT | CASSLSGKEKLFF
. | TRBJ2-7 | TRBV30 | TRBD1 | TGTGCCTGGAGTCGAGGGGGCGTCTACGAGCAGTACTTC | CAWSRGGVYEQYF
many | TRBJ1-1 | TRBV20-1 | TRBD1 | TGCAGTGCTAGGACAGGGGTCTTTAGCACTGAAGCTTTCTTT | CSARTGVFSTEAFF
many | TRBJ2-7 | TRBV6-5 | TRBD1 | TGTGCCAGCAGAAAAGGGACAGGGGGGAACTACGAGCAGTACTTC | CASRKGTGGNYEQYF
many | TRBJ1-1 | TRBV2 | . | TGTGCCAGCAGTGTGAAGGATTGGGCGATGAACACTGAAGCTTTCTTT | CASSVKDWAMNTEAFF
many | TRBJ2-3 | TRBV5-1 | . | TGCGCCAGCAGCTTGGCAGGGGGGACAGCGGATACGCAGTATTTT | CASSLAGGTADTQYF
. | TRBJ1-1 | TRBV10-1 | TRBD1 | TGCGCCAGCAGTGAGTCTAGGACAGGGGAAGCTTTCTTT | CASSESRTGEAFF
many | TRBJ2-1 | TRBV11-2 | . | TGTGCCAGCAGCTTCGGGACGCTGTCCTCCTACAATGAGCAGTTCTTC | CASSFGTLSSYNEQFF
. | TRBJ2-3 | TRBV7-3 | . | . | CASSFYICSARVSTDTQYF
many | TRBJ2-3 | TRBV20-1 | TRBD2 | TGCAGTGCTAGGAATAGCGGGGGCGGGGCAGATACGCAGTATTTT | CSARNSGGGADTQYF
many | TRBJ1-1 | TRBV21-1 | . | TGTGCCAGCAGCAAAATGCGGGGAGACACTGAAGCTTTCTTT | CASSKMRGDTEAFF
medium-sized | TRBJ2-7 | TRBV20-1 | TRBD1 | TGCAGTGCTAAGACAGGGAGAGACGAGCAGTACTTC | CSAKTGRDEQYF
many | TRBJ2-1 | TRBV5-1 | TRBD2 | TGCGCCAGCAGCTTGCGTTTGTGGCTAGCGGGGGGTTCCTACAATGAGCAGTTCTTC | CASSLRLWLAGGSYNEQFF
many | TRBJ2-4 | TRBV20-1 | TRBD2 | TGCAGTGCTAGTCTAGCGGGGGCCCCTATAGCCAAAAACATTCAGTACTTC | CSASLAGAPIAKNIQYF
few | TRBJ2-1 | TRBV5-1 | . | TGCGCCAGCAGCTCCACACTCTCCCGGAATGAGCAGTTCTTC | CASSSTLSRNEQFF
many | TRBJ1-5 | TRBV3-1 | . | TGTGCCAGCAGCCAACGTTCTCAGGGCCAGCCCCAGCATTTT | CASSQRSQGQPQHF
many | TRBJ1-5 | TRBV12-3/TRBV12-4 | . | TGTGCCAGCTGCCGGGGTCGGCGCAATCAGCCCCAGCATTTT | CASCRGRRNQPQHF
many | TRBJ2-3 | TRBV5-1 | . | TGCGCCAGCAGCCTCGGACAGACGGATACGCAGTATTTT | CASSLGQTDTQYF
. | TRBJ2-7 | TRBV5-1 | TRBD1 | TGCGCCAGCAGCTTAGAGACAGGGACCTACGAGCAGTACTTC | CASSLETGTYEQYF
many | TRBJ2-1 | TRBV20-1 | . | TGCAGTGCTAGAGATCGGGGCGTAGGGCAGTTCTTC | CSARDRGVGQFF
many | TRBJ1-4 | TRBV7-2 | TRBD1 | TGTGCCAGCAGCTTAGCGGACAGGGAGGGGGAAAAACTGTTTTTT | CASSLADREGEKLFF
many | TRBJ1-2 | TRBV5-1 | TRBD1 | TGCGCCAGCAGCTTGGAATTTAGGGGGCCTAACTATGGCTACACCTTC | CASSLEFRGPNYGYTF
many | TRBJ1-4 | TRBV20-1 | . | TGCAGTGCTAGAGATCTGGACTTCAACAGTAATGAAAAACTGTTTTTT | CSARDLDFNSNEKLFF
many | TRBJ1-1 | TRBV20-1 | TRBD1 | TGCAGTGCTAGAGAGCAAGCGAGGGGGCACACTGAAGCTTTCTTT | CSAREQARGHTEAFF
many | TRBJ2-7 | TRBV12-3/TRBV12-4 | . | TGTGCCAGCAGTCTGGACTCATACGAGCAGTACTTC | CASSLDSYEQYF
many | TRBJ2-2 | TRBV3-1 | TRBD1 | TGTGCCAGCAGCCTAGCGACAGGGGTGCGCGGGGAGCTGTTTTTT | CASSLATGVRGELFF
. | TRBJ2-2 | TRBV5-1 | . | TGCGCCAGCAGCTTGTGGGGGCCGGACACCGGGGAGCTGTTTTTT | CASSLWGPDTGELFF
many | TRBJ1-3 | TRBV7-9 | TRBD1 | TGTGCCAGCAGCGAAACCCGAGACAGGGGGCCCTCTGGAAACACCATATATTTT | CASSETRDRGPSGNTIYF
many | TRBJ2-4 | TRBV20-1 | TRBD2 | TGCAGTGCTTGCCCTAGCGGGTTCGACATTCAGTACTTC | CSACPSGFDIQYF
many | TRBJ1-2 | TRBV27 | TRBD1 | TGTGCCAGCAGTCCTCATCTAACCAGGGGGCTGCACTATGGCTACACCTTC | CASSPHLTRGLHYGYTF
many | TRBJ2-6 | TRBV5-6 | . | TGTGCCAGCAGCTTCTTAGGGGAATCTGGGGCCAACGTCCTGACTTTC | CASSFLGESGANVLTF
many | TRBJ2-7 | TRBV5-1 | TRBD2 | TGCGCCAGCAGCTTGAGGCTAGCGGGGGTCTACGAGCAGTACTTC | CASSLRLAGVYEQYF
many | TRBJ2-3 | TRBV10-3 | TRBD2 | TGTGCCATCACCCCAGGACTAGCGTCGGAGGTGGGCACAGATACGCAGTATTTT | CAITPGLASEVGTDTQYF
many | TRBJ1-5 | TRBV12-3/TRBV12-4 | . | TGTGCCAGCAGTTTATCAGGGTATCAGCCCCAGCATTTT | CASSLSGYQPQHF
many | TRBJ2-1 | TRBV5-1 | . | TGCGCCAGCAGCTTGGGCAGCTCGGGCCGAAATGAGCAGTTCTTC | CASSLGSSGRNEQFF
medium-sized | TRBJ1-2 | TRBV5-1 | . | TGCGCCAGCAGCTCCCAAGGACAGACTAACTATGGCTACACCTTC | CASSSQGQTNYGYTF
many | TRBJ1-5 | TRBV19 | TRBD1 | TGTGCCAGTAGTAAAGCCGGGACAGGTAACAATCAGCCCCAGCATTTT | CASSKAGTGNNQPQHF